These T cell receptor beta chains were read from a single sample in a study of T cell clusters in autoimmune cytopenias. From the multiplex PCR reads, TCRdb lists one entry per CDR3 protein and no DNA. The table for this sample gives several thousand distinct CDR3 sequences. The sequenced material came from peripheral blood. The receptors shown here come from a human donor with an autoimmune cytopenia or autoimmune hepatitis (not recorded which). The CDR3 runs from the conserved cysteine through the conserved F or W. Rows give clone size only sometimes, using once, few, many, or a class for an expanded clone.

size: -; V: TRBV5-4; J: TRBJ2-7; CDR3: CASSLGQGGDEQYF
size: medium-sized; V: TRBV30; J: TRBJ2-1; CDR3: CAWDKGLHNEQFF
size: medium-sized; V: TRBV6-4; J: TRBJ1-4; CDR3: CASSDSGDRLNEKLFF
size: -; V: TRBV20-1; J: TRBJ2-6; CDR3: CSALGLAGANVLTF
size: -; V: TRBV4-2; J: TRBJ2-2; CDR3: CASSQVGDRFTGELFF
size: medium-sized; V: TRBV30; J: TRBJ2-2; CDR3: CAWSVRGGELFF
size: medium-sized; V: TRBV18; J: TRBJ2-3; CDR3: CASSPRDERQSTYGDTQYF
size: medium-sized; V: TRBV12-3/TRBV12-4; J: TRBJ2-3; CDR3: CASSHRLAGVGDTQYF
size: medium-sized; V: TRBV27; J: TRBJ2-4; CDR3: CASSRPELAKNIQYF
size: medium-sized; V: TRBV12-3/TRBV12-4; J: TRBJ2-3; CDR3: CASSRQGRADTQYF
size: medium-sized; V: TRBV6-1; J: TRBJ1-1; CDR3: CASIVQTGYTEAFF
size: -; V: TRBV5-4; J: TRBJ2-2; CDR3: CASSQGTSGDPGELFF
size: medium-sized; V: TRBV6-1; J: TRBJ2-3; CDR3: CASSISLPLTDTQYF
size: -; V: TRBV7-2; J: TRBJ2-5; CDR3: CASSLRVRLAGSRQETQYF
size: -; V: TRBV2; J: TRBJ1-5; CDR3: CASRSGTGSQPQHF
size: medium-sized; V: TRBV5-6; J: TRBJ2-5; CDR3: CASSSSSGQMTQYF
size: -; V: TRBV5-1; J: TRBJ2-1; CDR3: CASSPNSYNEQFF
size: medium-sized; V: TRBV18; J: TRBJ2-3; CDR3: CASSPTVADTQYF
size: medium-sized; V: TRBV5-6; J: TRBJ2-1; CDR3: CASSFFGASSYNEQFF
size: medium-sized; V: TRBV6-6; J: TRBJ1-3; CDR3: CASSYPPGNTIYF